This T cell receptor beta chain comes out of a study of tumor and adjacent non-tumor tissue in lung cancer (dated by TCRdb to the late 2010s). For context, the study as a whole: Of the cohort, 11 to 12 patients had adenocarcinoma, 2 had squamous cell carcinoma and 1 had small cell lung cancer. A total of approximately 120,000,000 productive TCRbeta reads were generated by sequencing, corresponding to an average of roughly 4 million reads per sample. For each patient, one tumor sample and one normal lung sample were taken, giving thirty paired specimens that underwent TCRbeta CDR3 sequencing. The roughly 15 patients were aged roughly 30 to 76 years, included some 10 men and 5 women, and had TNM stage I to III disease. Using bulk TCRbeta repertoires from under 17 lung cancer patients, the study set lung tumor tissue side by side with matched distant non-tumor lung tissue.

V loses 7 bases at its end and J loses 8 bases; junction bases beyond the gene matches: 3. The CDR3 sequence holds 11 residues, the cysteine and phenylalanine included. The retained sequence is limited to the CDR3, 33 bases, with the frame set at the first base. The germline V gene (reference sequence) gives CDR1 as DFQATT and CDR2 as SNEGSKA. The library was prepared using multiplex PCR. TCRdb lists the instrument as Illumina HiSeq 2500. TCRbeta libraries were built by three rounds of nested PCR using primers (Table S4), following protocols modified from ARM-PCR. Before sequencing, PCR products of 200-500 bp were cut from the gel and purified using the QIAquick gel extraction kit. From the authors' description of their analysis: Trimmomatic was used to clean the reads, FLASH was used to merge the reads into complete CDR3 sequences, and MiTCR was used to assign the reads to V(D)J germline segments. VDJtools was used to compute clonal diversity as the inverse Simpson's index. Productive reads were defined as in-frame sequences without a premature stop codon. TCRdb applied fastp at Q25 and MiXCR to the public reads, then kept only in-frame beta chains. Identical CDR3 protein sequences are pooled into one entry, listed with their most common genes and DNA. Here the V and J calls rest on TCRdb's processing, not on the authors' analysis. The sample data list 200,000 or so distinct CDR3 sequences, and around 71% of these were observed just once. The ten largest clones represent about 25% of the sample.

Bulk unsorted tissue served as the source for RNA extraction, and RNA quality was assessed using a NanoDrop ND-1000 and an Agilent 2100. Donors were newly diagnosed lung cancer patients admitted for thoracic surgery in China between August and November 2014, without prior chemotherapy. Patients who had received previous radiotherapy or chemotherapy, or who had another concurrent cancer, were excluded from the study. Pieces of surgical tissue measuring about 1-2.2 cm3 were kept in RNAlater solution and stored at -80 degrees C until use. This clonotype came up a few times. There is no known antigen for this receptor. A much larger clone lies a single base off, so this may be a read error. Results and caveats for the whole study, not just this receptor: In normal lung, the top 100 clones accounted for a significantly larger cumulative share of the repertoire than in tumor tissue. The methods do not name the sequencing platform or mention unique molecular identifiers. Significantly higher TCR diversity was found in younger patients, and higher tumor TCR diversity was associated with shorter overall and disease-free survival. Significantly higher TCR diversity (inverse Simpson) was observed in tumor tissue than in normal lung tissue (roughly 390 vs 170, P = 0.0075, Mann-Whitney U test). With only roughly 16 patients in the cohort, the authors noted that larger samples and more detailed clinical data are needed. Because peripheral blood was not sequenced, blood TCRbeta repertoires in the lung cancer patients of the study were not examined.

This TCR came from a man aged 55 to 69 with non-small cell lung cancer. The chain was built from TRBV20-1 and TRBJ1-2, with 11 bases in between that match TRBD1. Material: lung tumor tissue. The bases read TGCAGTGTCAGGACAGGGGGCGGCTACACCTTC. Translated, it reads CSVRTGGGYTF.